The next 12 T cell receptor beta chains were all read from a single sample in a study of beta chain features in type 1 diabetes. Every bit of the isolated RNA underwent reverse transcription, so sequencing read expressed TCRB transcripts. TCRdb's table, derived via immunoSEQ multiplex PCR, lists solely in-frame clones and lacks some. The sample has around 13,000 clones; 45% to 50% are singletons. Sample: stem cell memory CD4+ T cells from blood. The receptors shown here come from a man younger than 35 in good health.

CDR3 bases: TGTGCCACAGGGGTGCCTAGCACAGATACGCAGTATTTT. Translated, it gives CATGVPSTDTQYF. V gene TRBV6-1 combines with J gene TRBJ2-3, with D maybe TRBD1 (6 bases). V shed 10 bases and J shed 0 bases, with 11 bases lying between them. CDR1 and CDR2 (germline): MNHNS, SASEGT. The CDR3 length is 13 residues.

This clone has only a few counts. The V gene is TRBV5-1, the J gene TRBJ2-5, with 12 nucleotides matching TRBD2. Losses at the gene ends were 6 bases for V and 2 bases for J; bases not matched to a gene: 5. From germline, CDR1 is SGHRS and CDR2 YFSETQ. The CDR3 runs 15 residues. The CDR3 coding sequence is TGCGCCAGCATTCCCCTAGCGGGGGGGCAAGAGACCCAGTACTTC. This sequence encodes CASIPLAGGQETQYF.

The genes are TRBV19 and TRBJ1-3; D remains ambiguous. The V gene lost 8 bases and the J gene lost 0 bases, with 17 bases spanning the gap. Germline V gene sequence: CDR1 LNHDA, CDR2 SQIVND (reference sequence). This CDR3 comprises 16 residues. The CDR3 region is CASRGGIAASGNTIYF. The CDR3 nucleotides are TGTGCCAGTCGGGGAGGGATAGCGGCCTCTGGAAACACCATATATTTT.

The V call is TRBV4-2, the J call TRBJ2-1; 12 positions match TRBD2. CDR3 length: 19 residues. CDR1 is LGHNA and CDR2 is YNFKEQ in the germline V gene. V shed 4 bases, J shed 4 bases, and the junction held 14 bases outside the gene matches. The CDR3 DNA is TGTGCCAGCAGCCCCATGGACCTAGCGGGGGGGTCCCTTTACAATGAGCAGTTCTTC. Translation gives CASSPMDLAGGSLYNEQFF.

The chain combines TRBV11-3 with TRBJ2-6; TRBD2 matches 8 bases. The CDR3 spans 18 residues. From germline, CDR1 is SGHNT and CDR2 YENEEA. J gave up 0 bases and V 4 bases, and 8 bases lay outside the gene matches. CDR3 DNA sequence: TGTGCCAGCAGCTACCGGCTAGCGGGTAGCTCTGGGGCCAACGTCCTGACTTTC. Amino acid sequence: CASSYRLAGSSGANVLTF.

CDR3 loop: CASSFGQSASYEQYF. The CDR3 DNA reads as TGTGCCAGCAGCTTCGGACAGAGCGCCTCCTACGAGCAGTACTTC. This chain links TRBV7-2 with TRBJ2-7; a possible D gene is TRBD1 (6 bases). Germline V gives CDR1 SGHTA, CDR2 FQGNSA. This CDR3 is 15 amino acids long. Between the trimmed V and J ends, which lost 3 bases and 0 bases, there was a span of 12 bases.

The chain employs TRBV5-8 and TRBJ1-2; 7 nucleotides agree with TRBD1. The J segment lost 8 bases and the V segment lost 6 bases, leaving 13 bases of the junction unmatched. This CDR3 spans 14 amino acids. CDR1 SGHTS and CDR2 YDEGEE come from the germline V gene. The chain's CDR3 is CASIQRGGAWGYTF. The CDR3 nucleotides read TGTGCCAGCATCCAGCGAGGGGGCGCTTGGGGCTACACCTTC.

There are a few counts of this clone. V and J are TRBV7-2 and TRBJ2-4; D might be TRBD1 (5 bases). This CDR3 spans 17 amino acids. V gave up 6 bases and J gave up 6 bases, with 24 bases separating them. Germline V gene data show CDR1 as SGHTA and CDR2 as FQGNSA. Written as DNA, the CDR3 is TGTGCCAGCAGGCCACCAAATACAGGCGTAGGGGCAAACATTCAGTACTTC. It specifies CASRPPNTGVGANIQYF.

This clone was seen a few times. This chain uses TRBV14 with TRBJ1-6, with D perhaps TRBD1 (5 bases). The CDR3 consists of 15 residues. Per the germline V gene, CDR1 is SGHDN and CDR2 is FVKESK. The germline V and J ends were trimmed by 0 bases and 10 bases, with 13 bases remaining between them. The CDR3 region is CASSQDPQGWSPLHF. The CDR3 DNA follows: TGTGCCAGCAGCCAAGACCCTCAGGGCTGGTCACCCCTCCACTTT.

The CDR3 is CAWTPRRPGGNQPQHF. The CDR3 DNA sequence: TGTGCCTGGACTCCTCGGCGGCCGGGAGGCAATCAGCCCCAGCATTTT. The chain combines TRBV30 with TRBJ1-5; no reliable D call. The CDR3 sequence is 16 residues long. Deletions cut 4 bases from V and 2 bases from J, with 18 bases between. Germline V lookup: CDR1 GTSNPN, CDR2 SVGIG (reference sequence). Supplemented by reference TRBV30 and TRBJ1-5, the full variable domain reads SQTIHQWPATLVQPVGSPLSLECTVEGTSNPNLYWYRQAAGRGLQLLFYSVGIGQISSEVPQNLSASRPQDRQFILSSKKLLLSDSGFYLCAWTPRRPGGNQPQHFGDGTRLSIL.

The V and J genes are TRBV6-5 and TRBJ2-5; 9 bases are shared with TRBD1. The length of the CDR3 is 13 residues. J gave up 5 bases and V 4 bases, and 2 bases lay outside the gene matches. Germline-derived CDR1 and CDR2 are MNHEY and SVGAGI. In nucleotides, the CDR3 is TGTGCCAGCAGTTTCGACAGGGGGGAGACCCAGTACTTC. Translation: CASSFDRGETQYF.

The chain is built from TRBV19 and TRBJ2-1, with D possibly TRBD2 on 6 matching bases. The ends were cut back, 6 bases at V and 3 bases at J, with 15 bases in the middle. Germline CDR1 reads LNHDA; CDR2 reads SQIVND (reference sequence). CDR3 length: 15 amino acids. The CDR3 DNA follows: TGTGCCAGTAGGGTCGTCACAGCGGGCTACAATGAGCAGTTCTTC. Amino acid sequence: CASRVVTAGYNEQFF.